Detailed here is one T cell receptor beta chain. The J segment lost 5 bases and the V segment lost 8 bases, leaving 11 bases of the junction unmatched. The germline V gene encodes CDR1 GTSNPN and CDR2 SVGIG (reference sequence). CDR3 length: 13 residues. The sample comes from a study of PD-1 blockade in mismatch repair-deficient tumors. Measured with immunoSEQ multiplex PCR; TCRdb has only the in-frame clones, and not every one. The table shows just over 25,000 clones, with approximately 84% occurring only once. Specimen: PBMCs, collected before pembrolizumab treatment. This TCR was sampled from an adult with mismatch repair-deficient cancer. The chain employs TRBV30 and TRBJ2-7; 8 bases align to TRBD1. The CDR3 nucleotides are TGTGCCCGCCAGGGGGCGGGATGGGACGAGCAGTACTTC. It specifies CARQGAGWDEQYF.